This T cell receptor (beta chain) was identified during a study of T-cell reconstitution after alpha-beta-depleted transplantation in children. TCRbeta library preparation incorporated unique molecular identifiers. TCRdb reprocessed the PCR reads via MiXCR and lists one record per CDR3 protein. The table records nearly 400,000 distinct CDR3 sequences, 20% of them present only once. This CDR3 has 16 amino acids. The junction had 6 bases not matched to a gene; V was cut back by 3 bases and J by 3 bases. From germline, CDR1 is MGHDK and CDR2 SYGVNS. This receptor was taken from a human donor who donated a stem cell graft to a child with acute myeloid leukemia. The chain carries TRBV25-1 and TRBJ2-3, with TRBD2 matching 10 bases. The material sequenced was PBMCs from the stem cell graft donor, taken from the stem cell graft. CDR3 amino acids: CASSDLLAGATDTQYF. In DNA, the CDR3 is TGTGCCAGCAGTGACTTGCTAGCGGGAGCGACAGATACGCAGTATTTT.